The clone carrying this TCR beta chain came up once. This sample is part of a study of OX40 agonist ivuxolimab in advanced cancers. The wider study: A male proportion of 70% to 90% was recorded, with mean age approximately 57 years and range about 23 to 90.

TCRdb's table, derived via immunoSEQ multiplex PCR, lists solely in-frame clones and lacks some. The profile shows 28,000 or so clones, around 82% of them singletons. The V end was cut by 8 bases, the J end by 4 bases, with 11 bases between. Germline V gives CDR1 SNHLY, CDR2 FYNNEI. This CDR3 region has 12 residues. This TCR was recovered from an adult with an advanced solid tumor such as melanoma, head and neck, liver or kidney cancer. V and J are TRBV2 and TRBJ1-1; no reliable D call. Sequences were derived from CD4+ or CD8+ T cells sorted from blood, sampled in a trial of the OX40 agonist ivuxolimab. Here the CDR3 DNA reads TGTGCCAGCCCCCTTTTGGGCACTGAAGCTTTCTTT. Translation: CASPLLGTEAFF.